The 8 T cell receptor beta chains presented below share a single source sample, sequenced in a study of T cell responses to AZD1222 COVID-19 vaccine. Data came from immunoSEQ multiplex PCR; TCRdb stores just in-frame clones and leaves some out. Among 99,000 or so clones, 70% to 90% were seen once, and the ten largest hold 2.5% to 3%. Sequenced here: peripheral blood, sampled on day 0 of AZD1222 vaccination. These receptors were collected from an adult in good health.

Judged by abundance, this clone is medium-sized. The rearrangement links TRBV15 to TRBJ2-6; unclear D gene. Germline CDR1 LNHNV, CDR2 YYDKDF (reference sequence). The CDR3 has 16 residues. Deletions cut 0 bases from V and 1 base from J, with 7 bases between. The CDR3 bases are TGTGCCACCAGCAGAGAGACGCGTTCTGGGGCCAACGTCCTGACTTTC. It yields the protein CATSRETRSGANVLTF.

This sequence joins TRBV7-9 and TRBJ2-2; D unclear. Trimming took off 1 base at V and 1 base at J, with 10 bases between the two ends. Per the germline V gene, CDR1 is SEHNR and CDR2 is FQNEAQ (reference sequence). CDR3 length: 16 residues. The CDR3 coding sequence is TGTGCCAGCAGCTTAGTGGCCGGCCGGAACACCGGGGAGCTGTTTTTT. As protein: CASSLVAGRNTGELFF.

This chain links TRBV29-1 with TRBJ2-3; perhaps TRBD2 as D (5 bases). V lost 0 bases, J lost 4 bases, and 14 bases lay in between. The CDR3 has 15 residues. Germline CDR1 reads SQVTM; CDR2 reads ANQGSEA. CDR3 in DNA: TGCAGCGTTGAAGATCATCTAGCCGGGCCAGATACGCAGTATTTT. Its translation is CSVEDHLAGPDTQYF.

This clone was counted a few times. CDR3 sequence reads: CASSPSGQNIQYF. The CDR3 bases are TGTGCCAGCAGTCCCAGCGGGCAAAACATTCAGTACTTC. The rearrangement uses TRBV12-3 or TRBV12-4 and TRBJ2-4; tentatively, D is TRBD2 (6 bases). This CDR3 has 13 residues. Between the trimmed V and J ends, which lost 5 bases and 5 bases, there was a span of 10 bases.

The genes are TRBV6-2 or TRBV6-3 and TRBJ2-6, with D tentatively TRBD1 (6 bases). Germline-derived CDR1 and CDR2 are MNHEY and SVGEGT. This CDR3 has 15 residues. Trimming removed 6 bases from V and 1 base from J, with 10 bases in between. CDR3 nucleotide sequence: TGTGCCAGCAGCCCTACAGGGTCTGGGGCCAACGTCCTGACTTTC. It yields the protein CASSPTGSGANVLTF.

J is TRBJ2-5 and V is TRBV3-1 (or the pseudogene TRBV3-2); D remains ambiguous. The CDR3 length is 14 residues. Germline V lookup: CDR1 LGHDT, CDR2 YNNKEL (reference sequence). The germline V and J ends were trimmed by 2 bases and 5 bases, with 12 bases remaining between them. In DNA form, the CDR3 reads TGTGCCAGCAGCCAACGGACCCAACGCGAGACCCAGTACTTC. It codes for CASSQRTQRETQYF.

The chain has TRBV29-1 and TRBJ2-2; D may be TRBD2 (6 bases). Germline assignment: CDR1 SQVTM and CDR2 ANQGSEA. Trimming took 4 bases from V and 7 from J, leaving 13 bases between them. The CDR3 length is 13 residues. The CDR3 spells CSVVEGSLGELFF. The CDR3 DNA follows: TGCAGCGTTGTGGAGGGGAGCCTCGGGGAGCTGTTTTTT.

The genes are TRBV4-3 and TRBJ2-5; no firm D call. Germline CDR1 reads LGHNA; CDR2 reads YSLEER. The CDR3 is made up of 15 amino acids. With 1 base removed from V and 5 bases from J, the gap between germline ends came to 14 bases. The CDR3 DNA follows: TGCGCCAGCAGCCAAGTTAAAATGCTCGGCGAGACCCAGTACTTC. Translated, it gives CASSQVKMLGETQYF.